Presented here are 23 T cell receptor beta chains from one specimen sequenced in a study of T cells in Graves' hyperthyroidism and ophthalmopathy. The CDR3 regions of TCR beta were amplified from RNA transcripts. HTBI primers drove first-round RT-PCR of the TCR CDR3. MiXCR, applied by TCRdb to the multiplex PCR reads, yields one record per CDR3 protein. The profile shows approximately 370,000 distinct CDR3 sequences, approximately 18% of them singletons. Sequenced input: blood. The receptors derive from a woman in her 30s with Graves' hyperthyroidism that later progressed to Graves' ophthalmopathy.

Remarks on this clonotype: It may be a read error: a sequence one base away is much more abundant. The DNA of the CDR3 is TGCGCCAGCAGGCCCCGGGACGGAGACTCCTACGAGCAGTACTTC. Translated, it gives CASRPRDGDSYEQYF. The J gene is TRBJ2-7, the V gene TRBV4-1, with D possibly called TRBD1 or TRBD2 (5 bases each). V lost 6 bases to trimming and J lost 0 bases, with 15 bases between them. Germline values: CDR1 MGHRA, CDR2 YSYEKL. CDR3 length equals 15 residues.

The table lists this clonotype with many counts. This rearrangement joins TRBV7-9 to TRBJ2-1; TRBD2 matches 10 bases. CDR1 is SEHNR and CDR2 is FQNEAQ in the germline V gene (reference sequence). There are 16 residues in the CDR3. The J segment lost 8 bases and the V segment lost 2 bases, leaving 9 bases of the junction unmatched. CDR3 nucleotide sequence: TGTGCCAGCAGCTTAAAGGACAGCGGGGGGGTCTATGAGCAGTTCTTC. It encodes CASSLKDSGGVYEQFF.

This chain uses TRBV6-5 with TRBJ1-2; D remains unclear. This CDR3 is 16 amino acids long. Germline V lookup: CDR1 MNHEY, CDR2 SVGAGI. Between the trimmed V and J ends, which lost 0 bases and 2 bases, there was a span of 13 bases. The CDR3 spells CASSYSSPQNNYGYTF. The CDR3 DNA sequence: TGTGCCAGCAGTTACTCGAGTCCCCAAAACAACTATGGCTACACCTTC.

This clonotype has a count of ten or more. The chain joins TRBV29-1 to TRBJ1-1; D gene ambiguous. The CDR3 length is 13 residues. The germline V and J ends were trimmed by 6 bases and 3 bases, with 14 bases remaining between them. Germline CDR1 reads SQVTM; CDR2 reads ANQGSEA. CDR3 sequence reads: CSVINGFHTEAFF. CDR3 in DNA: TGCAGCGTCATCAACGGGTTTCACACTGAAGCTTTCTTT.

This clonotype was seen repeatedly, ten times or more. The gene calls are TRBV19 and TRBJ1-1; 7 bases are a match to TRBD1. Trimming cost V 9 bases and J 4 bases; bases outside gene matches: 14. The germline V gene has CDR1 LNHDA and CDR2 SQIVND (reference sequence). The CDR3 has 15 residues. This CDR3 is CASKGEQGIGTEAFF. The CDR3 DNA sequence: TGTGCCAGCAAAGGGGAACAGGGGATAGGCACTGAAGCTTTCTTT. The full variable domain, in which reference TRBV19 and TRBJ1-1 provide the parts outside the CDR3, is DGGITQSPKYLFRKEGQNVTLSCEQNLNHDAMYWYRQDPGQGLRLIYYSQIVNDFQKGDIAEGYSVSREKKESFPLTVTSAQKNPTAFYLCASKGEQGIGTEAFFGQGTRLTVV.

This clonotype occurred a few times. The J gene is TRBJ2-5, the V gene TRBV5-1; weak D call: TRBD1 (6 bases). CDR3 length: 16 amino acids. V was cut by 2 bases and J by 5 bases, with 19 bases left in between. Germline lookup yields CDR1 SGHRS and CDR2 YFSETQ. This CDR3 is CASSFRDTQPPETQYF. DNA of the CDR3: TGCGCCAGCAGCTTCCGGGACACCCAACCTCCCGAGACCCAGTACTTC.

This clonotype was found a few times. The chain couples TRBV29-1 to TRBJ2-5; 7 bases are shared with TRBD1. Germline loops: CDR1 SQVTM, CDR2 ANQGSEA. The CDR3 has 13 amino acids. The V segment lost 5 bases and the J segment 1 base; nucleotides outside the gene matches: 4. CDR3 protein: CSVTRDSQETQYF. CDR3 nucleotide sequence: TGCAGCGTTACACGGGACAGCCAAGAGACCCAGTACTTC.

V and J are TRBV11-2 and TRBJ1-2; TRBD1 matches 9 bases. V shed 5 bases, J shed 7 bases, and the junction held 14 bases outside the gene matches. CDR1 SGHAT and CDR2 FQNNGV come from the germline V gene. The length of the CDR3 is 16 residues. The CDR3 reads CASSPNPTGGHSGYTF. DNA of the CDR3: TGTGCCAGCAGCCCGAACCCGACAGGGGGGCACTCTGGCTACACCTTC.

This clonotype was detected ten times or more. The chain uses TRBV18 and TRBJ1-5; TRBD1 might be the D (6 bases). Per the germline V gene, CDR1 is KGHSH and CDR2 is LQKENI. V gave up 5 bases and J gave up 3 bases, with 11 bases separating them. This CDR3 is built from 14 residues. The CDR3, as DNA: TGTGCCAGCTCAAGGGACACTCTCAATCAGCCCCAGCATTTT. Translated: CASSRDTLNQPQHF.

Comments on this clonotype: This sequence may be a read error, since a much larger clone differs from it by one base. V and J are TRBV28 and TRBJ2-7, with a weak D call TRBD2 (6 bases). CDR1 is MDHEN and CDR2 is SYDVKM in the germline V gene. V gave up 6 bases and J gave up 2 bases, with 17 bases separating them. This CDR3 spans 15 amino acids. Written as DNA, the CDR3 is TGTGCCAGCAGGGAAGGGGCAGGAGGGACCTACGAGCAGTACTTC. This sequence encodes CASREGAGGTYEQYF.

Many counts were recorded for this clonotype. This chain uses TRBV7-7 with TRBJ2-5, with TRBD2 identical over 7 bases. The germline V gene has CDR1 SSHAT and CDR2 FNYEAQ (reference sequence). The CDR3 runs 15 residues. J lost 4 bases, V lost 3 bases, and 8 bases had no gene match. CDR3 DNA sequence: TGTGCCAGCAGCTTGGATGTCGGGGAGGGAGAGACCCAGTACTTC. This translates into CASSLDVGEGETQYF.

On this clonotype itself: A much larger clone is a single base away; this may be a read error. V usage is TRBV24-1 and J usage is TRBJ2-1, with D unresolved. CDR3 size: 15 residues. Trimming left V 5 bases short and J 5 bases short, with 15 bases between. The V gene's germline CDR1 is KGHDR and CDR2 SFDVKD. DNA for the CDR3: TGTGCCACCAGTGGTTCCCCAACCTGGAACAATGAGCAGTTCTTC. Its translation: CATSGSPTWNNEQFF.

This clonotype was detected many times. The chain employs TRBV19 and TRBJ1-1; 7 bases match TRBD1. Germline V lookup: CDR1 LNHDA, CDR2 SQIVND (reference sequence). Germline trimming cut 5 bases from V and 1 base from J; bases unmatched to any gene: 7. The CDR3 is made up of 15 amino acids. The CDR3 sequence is CASSQGGGSNTEAFF. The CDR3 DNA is TGTGCCAGTAGTCAGGGGGGGGGTTCGAACACTGAAGCTTTCTTT.

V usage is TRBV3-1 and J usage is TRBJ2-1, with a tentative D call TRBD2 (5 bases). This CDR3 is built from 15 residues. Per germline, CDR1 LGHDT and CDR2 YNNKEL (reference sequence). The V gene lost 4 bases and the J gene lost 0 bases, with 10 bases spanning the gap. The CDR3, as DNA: TGTGCCAGCAGCCGAGCGGTTAGCTCCTACAATGAGCAGTTCTTC. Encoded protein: CASSRAVSSYNEQFF.

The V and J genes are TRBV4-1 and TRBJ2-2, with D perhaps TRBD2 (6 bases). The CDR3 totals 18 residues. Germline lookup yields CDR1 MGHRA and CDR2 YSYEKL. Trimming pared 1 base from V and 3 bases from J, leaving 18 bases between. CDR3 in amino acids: CASSQATSWRDHTGELFF. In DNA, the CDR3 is TGCGCCAGCAGCCAAGCTACGTCCTGGCGGGACCACACCGGGGAGCTGTTTTTT.

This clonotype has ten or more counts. The CDR3 DNA reads as TGTGCCAGCAGTTTATTGGACGGGGGCTCTCGAAGGTGGAATGAGCAGTTCTTC. It yields the protein CASSLLDGGSRRWNEQFF. The chain couples TRBV28 to TRBJ2-1; D may be TRBD1 or TRBD2 (6 bases each). The CDR3 is 18 amino acids. Trimming shortened V by 1 base and J by 7 bases, and 23 bases separated the two germline ends. Germline-derived CDR1 and CDR2 are MDHEN and SYDVKM.

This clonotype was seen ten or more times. The CDR3 sequence is CASSLDDWAGGLAGPTSYNEQFF. DNA for the CDR3: TGTGCCAGCAGCTTAGATGATTGGGCGGGAGGACTAGCGGGGCCGACGTCCTACAATGAGCAGTTCTTC. The chain is built from TRBV11-2 and TRBJ2-1; 12 bases are a match to TRBD2. Germline CDR1 SGHAT, CDR2 FQNNGV. This CDR3 has 23 residues. V was clipped by 0 bases and J by 1 base; unmatched bases: 19.

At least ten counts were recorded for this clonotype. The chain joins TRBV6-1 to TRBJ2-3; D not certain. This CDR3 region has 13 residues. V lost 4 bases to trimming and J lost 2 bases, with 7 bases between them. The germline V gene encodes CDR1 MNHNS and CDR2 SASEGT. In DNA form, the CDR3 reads TGTGCCAGCAGTGTCAGAACCACAGATACGCAGTATTTT. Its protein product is CASSVRTTDTQYF.

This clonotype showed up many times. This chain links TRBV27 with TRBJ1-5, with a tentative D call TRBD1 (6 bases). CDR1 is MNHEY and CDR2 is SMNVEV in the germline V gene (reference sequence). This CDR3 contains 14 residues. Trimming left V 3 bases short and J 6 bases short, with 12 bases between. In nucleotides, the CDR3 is TGTGCCAGCAGTTTTGAGGGGGGCGGTCAGCCCCAGCATTTT. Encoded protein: CASSFEGGGQPQHF.

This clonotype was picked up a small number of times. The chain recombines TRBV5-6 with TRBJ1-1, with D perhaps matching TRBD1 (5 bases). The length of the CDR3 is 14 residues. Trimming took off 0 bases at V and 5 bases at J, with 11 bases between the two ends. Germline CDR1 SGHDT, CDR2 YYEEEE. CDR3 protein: CASSLVTQETEAFF. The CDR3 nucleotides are TGTGCCAGCAGCTTGGTGACACAGGAGACTGAAGCTTTCTTT.

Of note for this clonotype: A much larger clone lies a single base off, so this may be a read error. CDR3 in DNA: TGTGCCACCAGCAGGGGGCCGGAAGGGGAGCTGTTTTTT. Translation: CATSRGPEGELFF. The gene calls are TRBV15 and TRBJ2-2, with D perhaps matching TRBD1 (5 bases). This CDR3 has 13 amino acids. Germline-derived CDR1 and CDR2 are LNHNV and YYDKDF (reference sequence). V lost 3 bases to trimming and J lost 8 bases, with 10 bases between them.

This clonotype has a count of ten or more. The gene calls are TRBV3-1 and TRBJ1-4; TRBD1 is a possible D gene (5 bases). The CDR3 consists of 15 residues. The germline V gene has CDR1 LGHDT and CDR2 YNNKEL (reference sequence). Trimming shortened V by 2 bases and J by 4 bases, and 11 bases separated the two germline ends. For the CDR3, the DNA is TGTGCCAGCAGCCAAACGGACACCGTTAATGAAAAACTGTTTTTT. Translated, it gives CASSQTDTVNEKLFF.

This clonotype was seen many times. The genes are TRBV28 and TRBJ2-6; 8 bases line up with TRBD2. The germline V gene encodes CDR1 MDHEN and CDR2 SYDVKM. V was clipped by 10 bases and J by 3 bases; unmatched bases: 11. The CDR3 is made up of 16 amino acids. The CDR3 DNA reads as TGTGCCACCTGCAAGCGGGAGTGGTATGGGGCCAACGTCCTGACTTTC. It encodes CATCKREWYGANVLTF.